This T cell receptor (beta chain) was recorded in a study of regulatory T cells in long-lasting Graves disease listed by TCRdb under 2021. As for the study more broadly: Patients with newly diagnosed Graves' disease had been on antithyroid drugs for under 3 months. The study was registered as a clinical trial and conducted in China. TCR sequencing covered roughly 13 persistent and some 20 newly diagnosed Graves' disease patients, around 33 samples in total. Persistent Graves' disease patients were compared with newly diagnosed Graves' disease patients by peripheral blood TCR sequencing and RNA sequencing. On the study overall, not on this receptor specifically: Lower TCR Shannon entropy and fewer highly expanded clones were observed in persistent Graves' disease patients than in newly diagnosed patients, which suggested clonal expansion. Sequencing and analysis were restricted to the TCR beta chain. Only peripheral blood was studied, because thyroid tissue, the primary lesion, was inaccessible. A larger number of public clonotypes was shared among persistent patients (2,741) than among newly diagnosed patients (around 870). The small sample size was acknowledged by the authors as a limitation that may reduce accuracy.

This sample's time point label indicates: newly diagnosed GD, antithyroid drugs for less than 3 months. For both TCR sequencing and RNA sequencing, RNA was extracted from PBMCs in TRIzol. The diagnosis of Graves' disease was made according to American Thyroid Association guidelines. The patients came from an endocrinology department in Xi'an, China. Each patient gave around 9 milliliters of peripheral blood, collected in an EDTA anticoagulant tube. PBMCs were isolated by Ficoll Paque Plus density gradient separation without further T cell sorting. An Agilent 2100 Bioanalyzer and agarose gel were used to check RNA quality, while a NanoDrop 2000 measured RNA concentration. Ten or more counts support this clonotype. Its antigen specificity is not known. Base qualities were left out, and no much larger clone turns up one base away. Library generation was performed with multiplex PCR. TCRdb shows the sequencer as Illumina HiSeq 4000. iRepertoire HTBI primers and Arm-PCR amplification of CDR3 regions were used to construct TCR beta libraries. PCR products were gel purified before sequencing. Turning to the authors' computational methods: Gene usage analysis of CDR3 amino acid clonotypes relied on the roughly 60 TRBV and 13 to 15 TRBJ segments identified across samples. COPE and FqMerger were used to merge the filtered high-quality paired reads into contigs. BLAST was used to align contigs to the IMGT TRBV, TRBD and TRBJ reference genes, and CDR3 was defined following IMGT. Any clonotype with a frequency above 0.1% was counted as a highly expanded clone. Shannon entropy was used to measure repertoire diversity, and the Gini coefficient was used to measure V-J evenness. A clonotype found in more than one individual was treated as public. TCRdb reran the public reads through fastp at Q25 and MiXCR, keeping productive beta chains. Identical CDR3 protein sequences are pooled into one entry, listed with their most common genes and DNA. TCRdb, rather than the study authors, made the V and J calls. This sample has around 400,000 distinct CDR3 sequences in its table, and about a sixth of those were observed once. The leading ten clones occupy around a fifth of the sample.

The source material was peripheral blood mononuclear cells (PBMCs), sampled at new diagnosis, from a patient treated with antithyroid drugs. The clonotype was recovered from a female donor with Graves disease.

The CDR3 has the sequence CASSSRGDGELFF. The bases are TGTGCCAGCAGCTCCAGGGGGGACGGGGAGCTGTTTTTT. The sequence joins TRBV5-5 to TRBJ2-2, with a tentative D gene TRBD1 over 7 matching bases. Deletion took 3 bases off V and 7 bases off J, with a span of 10 bases between the germline ends. According to the germline V gene (reference sequence), CDR1 reads SGHKS and CDR2 reads YYEKEE. The CDR3 starts with the cysteine, ends with the phenylalanine, and has 13 residues. Of all the DNA, just the CDR3 is kept, 39 bases in frame from base 1.